This T cell receptor beta chain was identified in a study of shared clonotypes between healthy human individuals. Study background: For every donor, three CD4 naive, three CD4 memory, two CD8 naive and one CD8 memory plates were used.

The table came from immunoSEQ multiplex PCR; TCRdb's copy has only in-frame clones and leaves some out. The sample lists 2 million to 2.5 million clones, roughly 93% seen once, with about 0.41% in the top ten. Study-wide points: Owing to a small donor count, the genetic and exposure-history diversity represented was limited.

Comment on this clone: Its antigen is unidentified. Different DNA sequences within this sample yield the same CDR3.

CDR1 is SQVTM and CDR2 is ANQGSEA in the germline V gene. The CDR3 consists of 12 residues. Trimming shortened V by 6 bases and J by 3 bases, and 12 bases separated the two germline ends. The sequenced sample consisted of naive CD4+ T cells from PBMCs. Subset defined: CD45RA+ positively selected. The chain couples TRBV29-1 to TRBJ2-7; TRBD2 might be the D (5 bases). The clonotype was recovered from a man younger than 35 in good health. Some clones in this sample may be carry-over from other donors' samples. CDR3 amino acids: CSVNGGGYEQYF. The CDR3 coding sequence is TGCAGCGTCAATGGTGGAGGCTACGAGCAGTACTTC.